Listed below are T cell receptor beta chains from one sample, sequenced in a study of cytomegalovirus exposure and HLA in healthy donors. The method was immunoSEQ multiplex PCR; TCRdb's version includes in-frame clones alone and lacks a portion of them. The sample lists around 91,000 clones; about 77% were seen once. What was sequenced was PBMCs. These TCRs come from a male donor in good health and CMV-seropositive. CDR3s include the opening cysteine and the closing phenylalanine or tryptophan.

V: TRBV6-5
J: TRBJ1-2
CDR3: CASRRDPEGGYTF

V: TRBV7-9
J: TRBJ2-1
CDR3: CASSLAQGTILREQFF

V: TRBV6-1
J: TRBJ2-7
CDR3: CASVVTDRNSYEQYF

V: TRBV27
J: TRBJ1-1
CDR3: CASSSQGWGTEAFF

V: TRBV29-1
J: TRBJ1-1
CDR3: CSATEAFF

V: TRBV28
J: TRBJ1-6
CDR3: CASSLFRGQGTPLHF

V: TRBV6-6
J: TRBJ2-7
CDR3: CASSYSTGGYEQYF

V: TRBV14
J: TRBJ2-2
CDR3: CASSQRLAGIGELFF

V: TRBV30
J: TRBJ1-4
CDR3: CAWSVGAGNGEKLFF

V: TRBV30
J: TRBJ2-7
CDR3: CAWSWAEYYEQYF

V: TRBV5-6
J: TRBJ2-3
CDR3: CASSLRSVWENTQYF

V: TRBV28
J: TRBJ1-1
CDR3: CASSIGGVNTEAFF

V: TRBV19
J: TRBJ1-1
CDR3: CASSRGTNTEAFF

V: TRBV19
J: TRBJ2-1
CDR3: CASSISHYNEQFF

V: TRBV18
J: TRBJ2-7
CDR3: CASSPGSSYEQYF

V: TRBV11-2
J: TRBJ1-2
CDR3: CASSLGGDGYTF

V: TRBV27
J: TRBJ2-6
CDR3: CASSPNRASGANVLTF

V: TRBV11-2
J: TRBJ2-1
CDR3: CASSLGPYNEQFF

V: TRBV4-1
J: TRBJ1-1
CDR3: CASSLIMTGSTNTEAFF

V: TRBV28
J: TRBJ2-7
CDR3: CASSPPASGSYEQYF

V: TRBV28
J: TRBJ2-5
CDR3: CASSPTGRETQYF

V: TRBV27
J: TRBJ2-7
CDR3: CASSSRGGTYEQYF

V: TRBV5-1
J: TRBJ2-5
CDR3: CASSEFKLAGVPGGETQYF

V: TRBV5-5
J: TRBJ2-3
CDR3: CASSLGQGYSASTDTQYF

V: TRBV25-1
J: TRBJ1-6
CDR3: CASSERQGLSPLHF

V: TRBV4-2
J: TRBJ2-3
CDR3: CASSQGLAGRADTQYF

V: TRBV10-3
J: TRBJ1-1
CDR3: CATADMLNTEAFF

V: TRBV6-6
J: TRBJ1-5
CDR3: CASSSQGRGKSQPQHF

V: TRBV27
J: TRBJ2-7
CDR3: CASSSGQRYEQYF

V: TRBV7-8
J: TRBJ2-1
CDR3: CASSLLRVSYNEQFF

V: TRBV10-1
J: TRBJ1-3
CDR3: CASSETGSGNTIYF

V: TRBV15
J: TRBJ1-2
CDR3: CATSRDRVDGYTF

V: TRBV7-9
J: TRBJ1-2
CDR3: CASSTVTGQGHGYTF

V: TRBV21-1
J: TRBJ1-6
CDR3: CASKGQGRPYNSPLHF

V: TRBV9
J: TRBJ2-5
CDR3: CASSPGGARETQYF

V: TRBV19
J: TRBJ2-7
CDR3: CASSPGPGNEQYF

V: TRBV7-6
J: TRBJ2-4
CDR3: CASSPGQGKNIQYF

V: TRBV6-1
J: TRBJ1-5
CDR3: CASSERTGSNQPQHF

V: TRBV6-5
J: TRBJ1-2
CDR3: CASSYGRGVNYGYTF

V: TRBV2
J: TRBJ2-1
CDR3: CASSLHFF

V: TRBV9
J: TRBJ2-3
CDR3: CASSGSGLGDTQYF

V: TRBV28
J: TRBJ2-7
CDR3: CASSPSGTGLEQYF

V: TRBV29-1
J: TRBJ2-1
CDR3: CSVERHGRTGNPYNEQFF

V: TRBV7-2
J: TRBJ2-7
CDR3: CASRQGGSSYEQYF

V: TRBV5-4
J: TRBJ2-1
CDR3: CASSRGLGINEQFF

V: TRBV28
J: TRBJ1-5
CDR3: CASSPGQPQHF

V: TRBV4-2
J: TRBJ1-5
CDR3: CASSQDGGDNQPQHF

V: TRBV27
J: TRBJ1-5
CDR3: CASNSYVGTGESGNQPQHF

V: TRBV5-4
J: TRBJ2-7
CDR3: CASSPGQGAYEQYF

V: TRBV6-6
J: TRBJ1-4
CDR3: CASSSAGSGEKLFF

V: TRBV5-1
J: TRBJ2-3
CDR3: CASSLQGVPDTQYF

V: TRBV2
J: TRBJ1-3
CDR3: CASRRQGGGSGNTIYF

V: TRBV27
J: TRBJ2-5
CDR3: CASSSPGQGQETQYF

V: TRBV11-2
J: TRBJ2-5
CDR3: CASSPRQDGETQYF